This T cell receptor (beta chain) was recorded in a study of blood T cell repertoires in COVID-19. Study in general: COVID-19 samples collected from the United States, Italy and Spain covered acute and convalescent phases.

Germline CDR1 SGDLS, CDR2 YYNGEE. Trimming removed 3 bases from V and 3 bases from J, with 19 bases in between. The CDR3 is 16 amino acids. TCRdb's table, derived via immunoSEQ multiplex PCR, lists solely in-frame clones and lacks some. Of about 380,000 clones listed, around 91% are singletons. J is TRBJ2-7 and V is TRBV9; D might be TRBD1 (6 bases). This clonotype was obtained from a man aged 18 to 29 with active or convalescent COVID-19. Sequenced sample: peripheral blood. The CDR3 bases are TGTGCCAGCAGCGCCGGCGCCCAGGGGTTGGACTACGAGCAGTACTTC. Translating it yields CASSAGAQGLDYEQYF.